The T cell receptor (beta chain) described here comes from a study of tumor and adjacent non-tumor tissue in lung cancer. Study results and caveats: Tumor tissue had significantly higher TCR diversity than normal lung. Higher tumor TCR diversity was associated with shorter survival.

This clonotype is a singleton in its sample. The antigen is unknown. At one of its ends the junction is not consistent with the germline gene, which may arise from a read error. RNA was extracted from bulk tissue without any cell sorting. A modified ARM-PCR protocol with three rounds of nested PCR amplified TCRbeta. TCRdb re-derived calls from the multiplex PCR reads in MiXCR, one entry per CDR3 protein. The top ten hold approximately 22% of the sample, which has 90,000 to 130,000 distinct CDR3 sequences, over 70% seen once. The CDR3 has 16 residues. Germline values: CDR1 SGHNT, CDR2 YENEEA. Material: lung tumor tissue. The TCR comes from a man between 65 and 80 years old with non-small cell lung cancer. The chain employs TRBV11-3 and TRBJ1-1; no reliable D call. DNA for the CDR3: TGTGCCAGCAGCTTATCCAGTATCAGGATGAACACTGAAGTTTTCTTT. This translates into CASSLSSIRMNTEVFF.